Here is one TCR beta chain with its context. The antigen is undetermined. This specimen belongs to a study of PD-1 blockade in classical Hodgkin lymphoma. Whole-study results and caveats: In newly diagnosed patients, baseline TCR diversity was reportedly below that of healthy donors. By C4D1, CD4+ diversity increased significantly, especially in complete responders.

The sample's time point: cycle 4 day 1 (C4D1), after five to seven weeks of nivolumab. Every patient experienced relapse after autologous stem cell transplantation, and brentuximab vedotin exposure varied. CDR1 and CDR2 (germline): SGDLS, YYNGEE. This CDR3 is 15 amino acids long. V lost 2 bases to trimming and J lost 3 bases, with 12 bases between them. TCRdb's copy holds only in-frame clones and misses some; the assay was immunoSEQ multiplex PCR. The data contain around 92,000 clones, approximately 83% of them singletons. The starting material was peripheral blood mononuclear cells (PBMCs), obtained before the fourth cycle of nivolumab. The sequence was obtained from a human donor with classical Hodgkin lymphoma. J is TRBJ2-1 and V is TRBV9, with D possibly TRBD1 on 5 matching bases. CDR3 DNA: TGTGCCAGCAGCGTTCAGGGCGGCCTCTACAATGAGCAGTTCTTC. Its protein product is CASSVQGGLYNEQFF.